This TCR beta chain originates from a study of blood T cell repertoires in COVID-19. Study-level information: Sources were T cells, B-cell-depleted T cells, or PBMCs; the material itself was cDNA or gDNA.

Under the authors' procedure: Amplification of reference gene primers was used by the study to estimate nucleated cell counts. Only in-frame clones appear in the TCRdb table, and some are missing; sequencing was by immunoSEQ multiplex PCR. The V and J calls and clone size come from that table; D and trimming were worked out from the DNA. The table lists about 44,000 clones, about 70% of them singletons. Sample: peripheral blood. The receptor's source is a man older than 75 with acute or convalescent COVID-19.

CDR3 in amino acids: CASSFGLAGGDNEQFF. CDR3 sequence (DNA): TGTGCCAGCAGCTTTGGACTAGCGGGAGGGGACAATGAGCAGTTCTTC. The rearrangement joins TRBV7-2 to TRBJ2-1; 15 positions agree with TRBD2. The CDR3 extends over 16 amino acids. With V trimmed by 3 bases and J by 5 bases, 2 bases remained unmatched. In germline, CDR1 is SGHTA, CDR2 FQGNSA.